The clone carrying this TCR beta chain appeared a few times. What it recognizes is unknown. The data were obtained in a study of T cells after yellow fever vaccination. As for the study in general: When fractions had low cell numbers, they were prepared with SMART-Seq v4 Ultra Low Input.

Notes on the study in general: Post-booster repertoires again held most primary-vaccination clones (about 95% CD4, roughly 90% CD8). Abundant clonotypes from the bulk population could have been carried over as contaminants into FACS-sorted repertoires.

They built TCR cDNA with 5'RACE template switching, a step that put in a universal primer site and UMIs. TCRdb re-called the 5' RACE reads with MiXCR, one entry per CDR3 protein. The table has 300,000 to 350,000 distinct CDR3 sequences, around 4.1% seen once. The CDR3 covers 12 residues. Germline loops: CDR1 LNHDA, CDR2 SQIVND (reference sequence). Trimming took off 8 bases at V and 2 bases at J, with 10 bases between the two ends. This sequence joins TRBV19 and TRBJ2-7; D unclear. Specimen: PBMCs, collected 5 days after the yellow fever booster vaccination. The clonotype originates from a man younger than 35 who received the YFV17D yellow fever vaccine. CDR3 protein: CASGERPYEQYF. DNA for the CDR3: TGTGCCAGTGGGGAAAGACCCTACGAGCAGTACTTC.